A selection of T cell receptor beta chains follows, all from one sample in a study of T cells after yellow fever vaccination. TCRdb re-called the 5' RACE reads through MiXCR, storing one row per CDR3 protein. The data show roughly 300,000 distinct CDR3 sequences, roughly 8.6% seen once. Sequencing used PBMCs, obtained roughly seven weeks after the first yellow fever vaccination. These receptors were obtained from a man younger than 35 who received the YFV17D yellow fever vaccine. Both conserved end residues are part of each CDR3. D genes are given only for firm matches. Clone size appears in some rows only: once, few, many, or a class for an expanded clone.

J: TRBJ2-2
D: .
V: TRBV5-8
size: .
DNA: TGTGCCAGCAGCTTGATCGGGGCGAACACCGGGGAGCTGTTTTTT
CDR3: CASSLIGANTGELFF

J: TRBJ1-1
D: TRBD1
V: TRBV6-1
size: few
DNA: TGTGCCAGCAGTGCGAACTACAGGGGGGCTATGAACACTGAAGCTTTCTTT
CDR3: CASSANYRGAMNTEAFF

J: TRBJ2-2
D: TRBD1
V: TRBV5-1
size: few
DNA: TGCGCCAGCAGCTTCCGACAGGGTGGAACCGGGGAGCTGTTTTTT
CDR3: CASSFRQGGTGELFF

J: TRBJ2-3
D: TRBD1
V: TRBV20-1
size: few
DNA: TGCAGTGCTAGGGACAGGGGGCGAATGGGCTCGCAGTATTTT
CDR3: CSARDRGRMGSQYF

J: TRBJ2-3
D: TRBD1
V: TRBV12-3/TRBV12-4
size: few
DNA: TGTGCCAGCAGTTTTCGCGGACAGGGGGTGTCAGATACGCAGTATTTT
CDR3: CASSFRGQGVSDTQYF

J: TRBJ1-1
D: .
V: TRBV12-3/TRBV12-4
size: many
DNA: TGTGCCAGCAGTTTGGGACACGCGAACACTGAAGCTTTCTTT
CDR3: CASSLGHANTEAFF

J: TRBJ2-7
D: .
V: TRBV5-1
size: few
DNA: TGCGCCAGCAGCTTGGAGGTGTTAAGCTCCTACGAGCAGTACTTC
CDR3: CASSLEVLSSYEQYF

J: TRBJ2-7
D: .
V: TRBV19
size: .
DNA: TGTGCCAGTAGTGCTAACCCCACGAGGGGGTACGAGCAGTACTTC
CDR3: CASSANPTRGYEQYF

J: TRBJ2-6
D: .
V: TRBV5-1
size: few
DNA: TGCGCCAGCAGCTTAAAACTTACAGTCACGGGGGCCAACGTCCTGACTTTC
CDR3: CASSLKLTVTGANVLTF

J: TRBJ2-1
D: .
V: TRBV6-2/TRBV6-3
size: few
DNA: TGTGCCAGCAGTTACTCGATGGGGGGGGGCTGGATGGAGCAGTTCTTC
CDR3: CASSYSMGGGWMEQFF

J: TRBJ2-1
D: .
V: TRBV7-2
size: .
DNA: TGTGCCAGCAGCCGCGAGGGGGGCCCTTACAATGAGCAGTTCTTC
CDR3: CASSREGGPYNEQFF

J: TRBJ2-2
D: .
V: TRBV5-8
size: .
DNA: TGTGCCAGTCGTCCCACCGGGGAGCTGTTTTTT
CDR3: CASRPTGELFF

J: TRBJ2-7
D: TRBD1
V: TRBV10-2
size: few
DNA: TGCGCCAGCAGTGAGCAGGGTACAGGGGGCCTCGGCGAGCAGTACTTC
CDR3: CASSEQGTGGLGEQYF

J: TRBJ2-7
D: .
V: TRBV10-3
size: many
DNA: TGTGCCATCAGTGGTGGGACATCGGAGGAGCAGTACTTC
CDR3: CAISGGTSEEQYF

J: TRBJ2-3
D: .
V: TRBV7-2
size: many
DNA: TGTGCCAGCAGCTTATCCAGAGGTTGGGCAGATACGCAGTATTTT
CDR3: CASSLSRGWADTQYF

J: TRBJ1-5
D: TRBD1
V: TRBV28
size: few
DNA: TGTGCCAGCAGTCCGGGACAGGGGGTGCGACAGCCCCAGCATTTT
CDR3: CASSPGQGVRQPQHF